A selection of T cell receptor beta chains follows, all from one sample in a study of blood T cell repertoires in COVID-19. Measured with immunoSEQ multiplex PCR; TCRdb has only the in-frame clones, and not every one. The sample lists about 90,000 clones; more than 80% were seen once. Specimen: peripheral blood. These receptors were collected from an older woman with acute or convalescent COVID-19. Each CDR3 is given with its conserved first and last residue.

CDR3 protein | V gene | CDR3 length | J gene
CASSLGQKNTEAFF | TRBV28 | 14 | TRBJ1-1
CASSQDGIPGGNLEKLFF | TRBV4-1 | 18 | TRBJ1-4
CASRGGTSGRNEQFF | TRBV28 | 15 | TRBJ2-1
CSVDLLAGGRETQYF | TRBV29-1 | 15 | TRBJ2-5
CASSQDSGSGQPQHF | TRBV3-1/TRBV3-2 | 15 | TRBJ1-5
CASMGSTNTGELFF | TRBV6-5 | 14 | TRBJ2-2
CASSRGRVAYEQYF | TRBV27 | 14 | TRBJ2-7
CASSVEGVTVLTRANVLTF | TRBV9 | 19 | TRBJ2-6
CASSPTGTYNEQFF | TRBV27 | 14 | TRBJ2-1
CASSLVLGSYNEQFF | TRBV5-1 | 15 | TRBJ2-1
CASSQTDIDGYGYTF | TRBV7-2 | 15 | TRBJ1-2
CASSIVGHRSEKLFF | TRBV19 | 15 | TRBJ1-4
CASSPSGRASNEQFF | TRBV28 | 15 | TRBJ2-1
CASSQDETGGSYEQYF | TRBV4-2 | 16 | TRBJ2-7
CASSPGLLSYNEQFF | TRBV11-3 | 15 | TRBJ2-1
CASSLHPGLVIFYEQYF | TRBV7-2 | 17 | TRBJ2-7
CASSLTDNSPLHF | TRBV7-8 | 13 | TRBJ1-6